This T cell receptor beta chain was captured in a study of CD8+CD57+ T cells in acquired aplastic anemia. Turning to the study itself: The sorted CD4+ and CD8+ cells yielded an average approximately 3 ug of DNA.

CDR1 is SGHVS, CDR2 FQNEAQ, per germline. This CDR3 spans 18 amino acids. V was trimmed by 0 bases and J by 1 base, leaving 18 bases between them. Using genomic DNA as the template, TCR beta VDJ and CDR3 profiling was carried out. TCRdb re-derived calls from the reads in MiXCR, one entry per CDR3 protein. The table lists 200,000 to 250,000 distinct CDR3 sequences, under 65% of them singletons, with less than 30% in the top ten. This clonotype originated in a human donor in good health. Specimen: sorted CD4+, CD8+, or CD8+CD57+ T cells (not recorded which) from PBMCs. The chain couples TRBV7-8 to TRBJ1-1, with D tentatively TRBD1 (5 bases). This CDR3 is CASSLADSPGRRNTEAFF. CDR3 DNA sequence: TGTGCCAGCAGCTTAGCGGATTCTCCGGGACGGAGGAACACTGAAGCTTTCTTT.